This TCR beta chain was sequenced during a study of T cell repertoires in cytomegalovirus infection. MiXCR was run by TCRdb on the reads, yielding one entry per CDR3 protein. Here the sample spans 480,000 or so distinct CDR3 sequences, about 11% being singletons. This clonotype was observed a few times. The germline V and J ends were trimmed by 3 bases and 4 bases, with 12 bases remaining between them. The germline CDR1 and CDR2 sequences are DFQATT and SNEGSKA (reference sequence). This CDR3 has 13 amino acids. This TCR derives from a human donor in good health (CMV status not recorded). Some clones in this sample may be carry-over from other donors' samples. The material sequenced was PBMCs. The V gene is TRBV20-1, the J gene TRBJ1-2; D gene ambiguous. DNA for the CDR3: TGCAGTGCTAGCGCCAACCCATCCTATGGCTACACCTTC. Amino acid sequence: CSASANPSYGYTF.